Presented here are 30 T cell receptor beta chains from one specimen sequenced in a study of shared clonotypes between healthy human individuals. The repertoire was sequenced with immunoSEQ multiplex PCR; TCRdb's copy has only in-frame clones and lacks some. The sample comprises 750,000 to 1,000,000 clones, nearly 95% of which are singletons, and 24% rests with the top ten. Terminally differentiated effector memory CD45RA+ cells were left out of the naive CD8 fraction, which was CD45RO-negative and positively selected for CCR7. The sequencing input was naive CD8+ T cells sorted from blood. The receptors stem from a man aged 30 to 39 in good health.

V usage is TRBV19 and J usage is TRBJ2-3; perhaps D is TRBD1 or TRBD2 (5 bases each). CDR3 size: 15 residues. Germline assignment: CDR1 LNHDA and CDR2 SQIVND (reference sequence). Trimming removed 6 bases from V and 1 base from J, with 14 bases in between. Here the CDR3 DNA reads TGTGCCAGTAGCTTCTTCGGGACCCGCACAGATACGCAGTATTTT. Its translation: CASSFFGTRTDTQYF.

The J gene is TRBJ1-5, the V gene TRBV7-9; unclear D gene. This CDR3 comprises 11 residues. Deletions cut 5 bases from V and 10 bases from J, with 9 bases between. Germline V lookup: CDR1 SEHNR, CDR2 FQNEAQ (reference sequence). The DNA of the CDR3 is TGTGCCAGCAGCCGGCTTGGCCCCCAGCATTTT. Protein product: CASSRLGPQHF.

About this clone: The same CDR3 can be traced to other DNA sequences in this sample. The chain joins TRBV7-9 to TRBJ2-7, with TRBD1 identical over 7 bases. The CDR3 has 13 residues. The germline gives CDR1 SEHNR, CDR2 FQNEAQ (reference sequence). V lost 5 bases and J lost 2; bases outside the gene matches: 3. In DNA, the CDR3 is TGTGCCAGCAGCACTGGGACAGCCTACGAGCAGTACTTC. Protein sequence: CASSTGTAYEQYF.

In the case of this clone: Given a far larger clone just one base away, this is likely a sequencing read error. The chain carries TRBV11-2 and TRBJ2-7; the match to TRBD1 covers 10 bases. Germline CDR1 reads SGHAT; CDR2 reads FQNNGV. With 6 bases clipped from V and 2 bases from J, the junction kept 4 bases outside the gene matches. The CDR3 runs 14 residues. CDR3 sequence reads: CASSPGTGAYEQYF. CDR3 in DNA: TGTGCCAGCAGTCCCGGGACAGGGGCCTACGAGCAGTACTTC.

The J gene is TRBJ1-1, the V gene TRBV19; a weak D match, TRBD1 (6 bases). Trimming left V 6 bases short and J 4 bases short, with 15 bases between. There are 14 residues in the CDR3. From germline, CDR1 is LNHDA and CDR2 SQIVND (reference sequence). The CDR3 loop reads CASSYRDFRTEAFF. CDR3 nucleotide sequence: TGTGCCAGTAGCTACAGGGATTTTCGCACTGAAGCTTTCTTT.

The chain is built from TRBV11-2 and TRBJ1-4; no definite D call. Germline values: CDR1 SGHAT, CDR2 FQNNGV. The V and J ends lost 4 bases and 0 bases respectively, with 9 bases between them. CDR3 length: 15 residues. In DNA form, the CDR3 reads TGTGCCAGCAGCTCCTACTTTGCAACTAATGAAAAACTGTTTTTT. This sequence encodes CASSSYFATNEKLFF. Complete variable domain (other parts from reference TRBV11-2 and TRBJ1-4): EAGVAQSPRYKIIEKRQSVAFWCNPISGHATLYWYQQILGQGPKLLIQFQNNGVVDDSQLPKDRFSAERLKGVDSTLKIQPAKLEDSAVYLCASSSYFATNEKLFFGSGTQLSVL.

The rearrangement links TRBV7-4 to TRBJ1-5, with a possible D match to TRBD1 (5 bases). This CDR3 region has 15 residues. Germline V gene lookup returns CDR1 SGHVT and CDR2 SQSDAQ. Trimming took 5 bases from V and 3 from J, leaving 14 bases between them. This chain's CDR3 is CASSTTGGPNQPQHF. CDR3 nucleotide sequence: TGTGCCAGCAGCACGACCGGGGGACCCAATCAGCCCCAGCATTTT.

The chain uses TRBV4-1 and TRBJ2-7; 7 bases agree with TRBD2. The length of the CDR3 is 14 residues. Trimming took 5 bases from V and 0 from J; bases not matched to a gene: 4. Germline assignment: CDR1 MGHRA and CDR2 YSYEKL. This CDR3 is CASSARTSSYEQYF. In DNA form, the CDR3 reads TGCGCCAGCAGCGCCCGGACTAGCTCCTACGAGCAGTACTTC.

This clone was seen only once. This sequence joins TRBV2 and TRBJ2-3; D unresolved. The V gene's germline CDR1 is SNHLY and CDR2 FYNNEI. V gave up 9 bases and J gave up 3 bases, with 16 bases separating them. This CDR3 region has 14 residues. The CDR3 nucleotides read TGTGCCAGTTCTGGAGCCCCGAGGACAGATACGCAGTATTTT. Its protein is CASSGAPRTDTQYF.

This rearrangement joins TRBV12-5 to TRBJ2-1; D is ambiguous. Germline loops: CDR1 LGHNT, CDR2 FRNRAP. The CDR3 totals 15 residues. Between the trimmed V and J ends, which lost 1 base and 5 bases, there was a span of 12 bases. The CDR3 is CASGLAPGGDNEQFF. The CDR3 nucleotides are TGTGCTAGTGGTTTGGCCCCCGGTGGGGACAATGAGCAGTTCTTC. Full variable domain (missing parts from reference TRBV12-5 and TRBJ2-1): DARVTQTPRHKVTEMGQEVTMRCQPILGHNTVFWYRQTMMQGLELLAYFRNRAPLDDSGMPKDRFSAEMPDATLATLKIQPSEPRDSAVYFCASGLAPGGDNEQFFGPGTRLTVL.

A remark on this clone: Within the sample, other DNA sequences also encode this same CDR3. The chain carries TRBV11-2 and TRBJ1-5; D unclear. The V end lost 1 base, the J end lost 2 bases, and 3 bases lay between the germline ends. Germline V gene sequence: CDR1 SGHAT, CDR2 FQNNGV. The CDR3 extends over 13 amino acids. DNA of the CDR3: TGTGCCAGCAGCTTAGCCGGCAATCAGCCCCAGCATTTT. Translation: CASSLAGNQPQHF.

The chain links TRBV10-3 to TRBJ1-3, with 7 bases aligning to TRBD1. There are 13 residues in the CDR3. The germline V gene has CDR1 ENHRY and CDR2 SYGVKD. After removal of 10 bases from V and 6 bases from J, the junction contained 9 bases not matched to a gene. The CDR3 DNA is TGTGCCACCCAGGGACAGTCAGAAAACACCATATATTTT. Amino acids: CATQGQSENTIYF.

J is TRBJ2-1 and V is TRBV5-1, with 8 positions matching TRBD2. Losses at the gene ends were 0 bases for V and 7 bases for J; bases not matched to a gene: 12. This CDR3 has 17 residues. From germline, CDR1 is SGHRS and CDR2 YFSETQ. The CDR3, as DNA: TGCGCCAGCAGCTTGGTGTTTCCAGCGGGAGTCGGAAATGAGCAGTTCTTC. It yields the protein CASSLVFPAGVGNEQFF.

This sequence joins TRBV27 and TRBJ2-3; possibly TRBD1 for D (6 bases). The V gene lost 6 bases and the J gene lost 0 bases, with 10 bases spanning the gap. Germline V gives CDR1 MNHEY, CDR2 SMNVEV (reference sequence). The CDR3 extends over 14 amino acids. CDR3 loop: CASRRTVSTDTQYF. CDR3 DNA sequence: TGTGCCAGCAGACGGACAGTTAGCACAGATACGCAGTATTTT.

The V call is TRBV30, the J call TRBJ2-7; no clear D gene. With 2 bases removed from V and 4 bases from J, the gap between germline ends came to 12 bases. The CDR3 has 13 residues. CDR1 and CDR2 (germline): GTSNPN, SVGIG (reference sequence). CDR3 region: CAWSSRFGYEQYF. Written as DNA, the CDR3 is TGTGCCTGGAGTTCCCGGTTTGGGTACGAGCAGTACTTC.

The gene calls are TRBV27 and TRBJ2-1, with D possibly TRBD2 on 5 matching bases. CDR1 is MNHEY, CDR2 SMNVEV, per germline (reference sequence). This CDR3 is 14 amino acids long. Trimming took off 6 bases at V and 10 bases at J, with 19 bases between the two ends. The CDR3 nucleotides are TGTGCCAGCAGCCGGCGGGTGTTCGCGTTCGAGCAGTTCTTC. This translates into CASSRRVFAFEQFF.

The chain recombines TRBV5-1 with TRBJ2-3, with TRBD2 matching over 9 bases. The ends lost 8 bases at V and 4 bases at J; junction bases unmatched: 8. CDR1 is SGHRS and CDR2 is YFSETQ in the germline V gene. This CDR3 has 14 amino acids. As DNA, the CDR3 is TGCGCCAGTCGGGGACTAGCATGGGCAGATACGCAGTATTTT. Amino acids: CASRGLAWADTQYF.

The CDR3 sequence is CASNPGTNRDPGELFF. CDR3 DNA: TGTGCCAGCAACCCAGGAACTAACAGGGATCCCGGGGAGCTGTTTTTT. This chain uses TRBV9 with TRBJ2-2, with a possible D match to TRBD1 (6 bases). Germline V gene lookup returns CDR1 SGDLS and CDR2 YYNGEE. The CDR3 sequence is 16 residues long. Trimming shortened V by 6 bases and J by 6 bases, and 21 bases separated the two germline ends.

Comments on this clone: The same CDR3 also results from other DNA sequences found in this sample. This chain joins TRBV9 and TRBJ2-7, with 10 bases aligning to TRBD1. Germline CDR1 and CDR2: SGDLS and YYNGEE. This CDR3 has 13 residues. J was trimmed by 6 bases and V by 0 bases; bases with no gene match: 0. The CDR3 here is CASSVGTGGEQYF. In DNA, the CDR3 is TGTGCCAGCAGCGTAGGGACAGGGGGCGAGCAGTACTTC.

The chain uses TRBV2 and TRBJ2-3; D is undetermined. V lost 3 bases and J lost 0, with 13 bases in between. Germline V CDR1 and CDR2: SNHLY, FYNNEI. There are 16 residues in the CDR3. The CDR3 region is CASSEVVGLSTDTQYF. In DNA, the CDR3 is TGTGCCAGCAGTGAGGTAGTTGGGCTTAGCACAGATACGCAGTATTTT.

The chain has TRBV7-9 and TRBJ2-1; D unresolved. This CDR3 region has 14 residues. The V gene lost 3 bases and the J gene lost 7 bases, with 13 bases spanning the gap. CDR1 is SEHNR and CDR2 is FQNEAQ in the germline V gene (reference sequence). This CDR3 reads CASSFRTNGNEQFF. CDR3 nucleotides: TGTGCCAGCAGCTTCAGGACCAACGGGAATGAGCAGTTCTTC.

The V call is TRBV7-9, the J call TRBJ2-5, with D unclear. The germline CDR1 and CDR2 sequences are SEHNR and FQNEAQ (reference sequence). V lost 3 bases to trimming and J lost 2 bases, with 10 bases between them. The CDR3 extends over 14 amino acids. The CDR3 loop reads CASSFVQIQETQYF. CDR3 nucleotide sequence: TGTGCCAGCAGCTTCGTACAGATACAAGAGACCCAGTACTTC. The whole variable domain, remainder taken from reference TRBV7-9 and TRBJ2-5, is DTGVSQNPRHKITKRGQNVTFRCDPISEHNRLYWYRQTLGQGPEFLTYFQNEAQLEKSRLLSDRFSAERPKGSFSTLEIQRTEQGDSAMYLCASSFVQIQETQYFGPGTRLLVL.

The chain couples TRBV27 to TRBJ2-7; tentatively, D is TRBD2 (5 bases). V shed 6 bases and J shed 0 bases, with 9 bases lying between them. Germline loops: CDR1 MNHEY, CDR2 SMNVEV (reference sequence). The length of the CDR3 is 13 residues. The CDR3 sequence is CASRRALSYEQYF. CDR3 nucleotide sequence: TGTGCCAGCAGGAGGGCTCTCTCCTACGAGCAGTACTTC.

This clone was recorded once. The chain recombines TRBV13 with TRBJ2-7; a weak D match, TRBD1 (6 bases). The V gene's germline CDR1 is PRHDT and CDR2 FYEKMQ (reference sequence). Trimming took 4 bases from V and 2 from J, leaving 27 bases between them. The CDR3 runs to 19 residues. CDR3 sequence: CASSSSQQARDTTTYEQYF. For the CDR3, the DNA is TGTGCCAGCAGCTCCTCCCAGCAAGCCCGGGACACTACTACCTACGAGCAGTACTTC.

The V gene is TRBV9, the J gene TRBJ1-1; the D is unclear. The CDR3 totals 15 residues. V lost 3 bases and J lost 2, with 14 bases in between. CDR1 and CDR2 (germline): SGDLS, YYNGEE. CDR3 sequence: CASSAVPIYNTEAFF. CDR3 nucleotide sequence: TGTGCCAGCAGCGCCGTCCCAATATATAACACTGAAGCTTTCTTT.

The rearrangement joins TRBV4-3 to TRBJ2-2, with a possible D match to TRBD2 (5 bases). CDR3 length equals 16 residues. Germline V gene lookup returns CDR1 LGHNA and CDR2 YSLEER. V lost 0 bases, J lost 5 bases, and 13 bases lay in between. The CDR3 region is CASSQDPRGWTGELFF. CDR3 DNA sequence: TGCGCCAGCAGCCAAGATCCTCGGGGATGGACCGGGGAGCTGTTTTTT.

J is TRBJ1-4 and V is TRBV10-2, with 9 bases identical to TRBD1. The J segment lost 6 bases and the V segment lost 4 bases, leaving 6 bases of the junction unmatched. This CDR3 is built from 15 residues. From germline, CDR1 is WSHSY and CDR2 SAAADI. The CDR3 nucleotides read TGCGCCAGCAGTGGGGGGACAGGGCGCCATGAAAAACTGTTTTTT. Its translation: CASSGGTGRHEKLFF.

The chain is built from TRBV7-8 and TRBJ2-1; D possibly corresponds to TRBD2 (6 bases). The CDR3 is 18 amino acids. CDR1 and CDR2 from the germline V gene are SGHVS and FQNEAQ. The V end lost 1 base, the J end lost 3 bases, and 19 bases lay between the germline ends. This CDR3 reads CASSLEAPLAPFYNEQFF. The CDR3 nucleotides read TGTGCCAGCAGCTTAGAAGCCCCCCTAGCGCCCTTCTACAATGAGCAGTTCTTC.

The CDR3 loop is CASSLSGGIGNYGYTF. CDR3 coding DNA: TGTGCCAGCAGCTTGTCAGGGGGGATCGGGAACTATGGCTACACCTTC. The chain employs TRBV5-5 and TRBJ1-2; 7 bases align to TRBD1. Losses at the gene ends were 1 base for V and 2 bases for J; bases not matched to a gene: 8. The CDR3 consists of 16 residues. The germline gives CDR1 SGHKS, CDR2 YYEKEE (reference sequence).

This chain uses TRBV7-2 with TRBJ2-7; D not resolved. Trimming cost V 3 bases and J 3 bases, with 12 bases left between them. The CDR3 runs 14 residues. Germline CDR1 SGHTA, CDR2 FQGNSA. CDR3 coding DNA: TGTGCCAGCAGCTTTGGTGCCTCGTTCTACGAGCAGTACTTC. The encoded protein is CASSFGASFYEQYF.